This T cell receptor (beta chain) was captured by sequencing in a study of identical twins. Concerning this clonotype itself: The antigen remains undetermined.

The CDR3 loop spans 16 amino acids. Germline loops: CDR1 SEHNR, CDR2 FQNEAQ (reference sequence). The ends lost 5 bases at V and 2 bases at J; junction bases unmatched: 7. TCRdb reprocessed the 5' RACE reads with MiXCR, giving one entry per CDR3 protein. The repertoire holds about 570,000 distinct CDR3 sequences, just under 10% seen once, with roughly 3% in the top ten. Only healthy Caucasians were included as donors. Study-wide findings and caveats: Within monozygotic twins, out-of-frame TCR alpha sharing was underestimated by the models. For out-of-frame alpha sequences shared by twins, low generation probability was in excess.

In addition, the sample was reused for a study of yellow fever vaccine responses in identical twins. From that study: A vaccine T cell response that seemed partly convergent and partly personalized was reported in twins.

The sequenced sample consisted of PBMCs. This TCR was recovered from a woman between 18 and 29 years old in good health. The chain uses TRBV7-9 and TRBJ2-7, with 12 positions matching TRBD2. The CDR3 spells CASSGPSGGVAYEQYF. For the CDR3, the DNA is TGTGCCAGCAGCGGCCCTAGCGGGGGGGTGGCCTACGAGCAGTACTTC.